Listed below are T cell receptor beta chains from one sample, sequenced in a study of CD8+ T cells in alopecia areata. The data were produced by immunoSEQ multiplex PCR, yet TCRdb's version contains in-frame clones alone and is incomplete. The data show 100,000 to 150,000 clones, roughly 50% seen once. Sequenced: NKG2D-low CD8+ T cells sorted from blood. These TCRs come from a human donor with alopecia areata. Both conserved end residues are part of each CDR3. D genes are given only for firm matches. Expanded clones are given a class, and other clones once, few, many or no size at all.

TRBD2	.	TRBV5-6	TRBJ2-1	CASSLTTSGIYNEQFF	TGTGCCAGCAGCTTGACGACTAGCGGGATATACAATGAGCAGTTCTTC
TRBD2	.	TRBV29-1	TRBJ2-1	CSVPKREGRNEQFF	TGCAGCGTCCCGAAGCGGGAGGGACGCAATGAGCAGTTCTTC
.	.	TRBV6-6	TRBJ2-5	CASNTGETQYF	TGTGCCAGCAACACTGGGGAGACCCAGTACTTC
.	few	TRBV29-1	TRBJ2-5	CSVPDRETQYF	TGCAGCGTACCCGACAGAGAGACCCAGTACTTC
TRBD2	.	TRBV5-1	TRBJ2-1	CASSLSGGMAGEQFF	TGCGCCAGCAGCTTGAGCGGGGGGATGGCTGGTGAGCAGTTCTTC
.	few	TRBV29-1	TRBJ1-1	CSVCEEENTEAFF	TGCAGCGTATGTGAAGAGGAGAACACTGAAGCTTTCTTT
TRBD1	.	TRBV7-9	TRBJ2-7	CASSWTGGTYEQYF	TGTGCCAGCAGCTGGACAGGGGGGACCTACGAGCAGTACTTC
TRBD1	.	TRBV29-1	TRBJ1-1	CSVDPGQGITEAFF	TGCAGCGTAGATCCGGGACAGGGGATCACTGAAGCTTTCTTT
.	.	TRBV7-9	TRBJ2-7	CASSLNYEQYF	TGTGCCAGCAGCTTAAACTACGAGCAGTACTTC
.	.	TRBV29-1	TRBJ1-1	CSLGGSSTEAFF	TGCAGCCTGGGGGGGTCGAGCACTGAAGCTTTCTTT
.	few	TRBV21-1	TRBJ2-6	CASNESGSGANVLTF	TGTGCCAGTAATGAGAGTGGCTCTGGGGCCAACGTCCTGACTTTC
.	.	TRBV9	TRBJ1-2	CASSRDNEIGYTF	TGTGCCAGCAGTAGGGACAATGAAATCGGCTACACCTTC
.	.	TRBV9	TRBJ2-5	CASRGIGETQYF	TGTGCCAGCAGGGGGATAGGAGAGACCCAGTACTTC
.	.	TRBV7-9	TRBJ2-1	CASSPLRDGSYNEQFF	TGTGCCAGCAGCCCCCTGCGTGACGGGAGTTACAATGAGCAGTTCTTC
.	few	TRBV27	TRBJ2-1	CASTLSLLGSNEQFF	TGTGCCAGCACCCTATCCCTCTTAGGGAGCAATGAGCAGTTCTTC
.	few	TRBV29-1	TRBJ2-7	CSVVGISYEQYF	TGCAGCGTTGTGGGTATCTCCTACGAGCAGTACTTC
.	few	TRBV29-1	TRBJ2-1	CGWWGGEEYNEQFF	TGCGGATGGTGGGGCGGGGAAGAGTACAATGAGCAGTTCTTC
.	.	TRBV4-1	TRBJ2-2	CASSQGYTPGGELFF	TGCGCCAGCAGCCAAGGATATACACCGGGCGGGGAGCTGTTTTTT
.	.	TRBV29-1	TRBJ1-3	CSVVVNTIYF	TGCAGCGTTGTCGTAAACACCATATATTTT
.	many	TRBV4-3	TRBJ2-7	CASSRKREPAYEQYF	TGCGCCAGCAGCCGGAAAAGGGAACCAGCCTACGAGCAGTACTTC
.	.	TRBV11-2	TRBJ2-7	CASSLETLGGRPASEQYF	TGTGCCAGCAGCTTAGAAACCCTCGGGGGGCGACCAGCCAGCGAGCAGTACTTC
TRBD1	few	TRBV28	TRBJ1-5	CASSFSTGTQPQHF	TGTGCCAGCAGTTTCTCGACAGGGACTCAGCCCCAGCATTTT
TRBD1	.	TRBV7-6	TRBJ2-7	CASSLGTAEQYF	TGTGCCAGCAGCCTCGGGACAGCCGAGCAGTACTTC
.	once	TRBV6-5	TRBJ2-3	CASMGGPDTQYF	TGTGCCAGCATGGGCGGGCCAGATACGCAGTATTTT
TRBD1	.	TRBV29-1	TRBJ2-1	CSGEGHRGLDYNEQFF	TGCAGCGGTGAAGGCCACAGGGGGCTCGACTACAATGAGCAGTTCTTC
.	.	TRBV30	TRBJ1-1	CAWSHGGNTEAFF	TGTGCCTGGAGTCACGGGGGGAACACTGAAGCTTTCTTT
.	.	TRBV9	TRBJ2-5	CASSVRTGEAQYF	TGTGCCAGCAGCGTTCGCACAGGCGAGGCCCAGTACTTC
.	.	TRBV6-5	TRBJ2-1	CASRIQGLSYNEQFF	TGTGCCAGCAGGATACAGGGCCTCTCCTACAATGAGCAGTTCTTC
.	.	TRBV5-6	TRBJ2-6	CASSLDWANVLTF	TGTGCCAGCAGCTTGGACTGGGCCAACGTCCTGACTTTC
.	.	TRBV29-1	TRBJ2-7	CSVSGSQGYEQYF	TGCAGCGTTTCAGGATCTCAAGGGTACGAGCAGTACTTC
.	few	TRBV15	TRBJ1-2	CATRTAANYGYTF	TGTGCCACCAGGACGGCAGCTAACTATGGCTACACCTTC
.	.	TRBV2	TRBJ1-1	CASSEGDEGTSAFF	TGTGCCAGCAGTGAAGGTGACGAGGGGACTTCTGCTTTCTTT
.	few	TRBV29-1	TRBJ2-3	CSVDGGFTDTQYF	TGCAGCGTAGACGGGGGTTTCACAGATACGCAGTATTTT
.	once	TRBV9	TRBJ2-1	CASSVGTDNNEQFF	TGTGCCAGCAGCGTCGGGACCGATAACAATGAGCAGTTCTTC
.	.	TRBV12-5	TRBJ2-7	CASGDQSYEQYF	TGTGCTAGTGGGGATCAGTCCTACGAGCAGTACTTC
TRBD2	.	TRBV7-2	TRBJ2-2	CASSLVALAGVNTGELFF	TGTGCCAGCAGCTTAGTCGCATTAGCGGGAGTGAACACCGGGGAGCTGTTTTTT
TRBD1	.	TRBV4-3	TRBJ1-5	CASSRDRVYQPQHF	TGCGCCAGCAGCCGAGACAGGGTTTATCAGCCCCAGCATTTT
.	.	TRBV6-1	TRBJ2-3	CASSDVVGTDTQYF	TGTGCCAGCAGTGACGTAGTGGGCACAGATACGCAGTATTTT
.	.	TRBV29-1	TRBJ2-2	CSVLVTGELFF	TGCAGCGTTTTAGTGACCGGGGAGCTGTTTTTT
.	.	TRBV6-5	TRBJ1-6	CASRHNSPLHF	TGTGCCAGCAGACACAATTCACCCCTCCACTTT
.	few	TRBV27	TRBJ2-7	CASSQRAGGDEQYF	TGTGCCAGCAGCCAAAGGGCAGGGGGGGACGAGCAGTACTTC
TRBD1	.	TRBV28	TRBJ2-7	CASSFVGTGAGGQYF	TGTGCCAGCAGTTTTGTCGGGACAGGGGCCGGAGGGCAGTACTTC
.	.	TRBV28	TRBJ2-6	CASSTGLSGANVLTF	TGTGCCAGTTCGACGGGGCTCTCTGGGGCCAACGTCCTGACTTTC
TRBD2	few	TRBV27	TRBJ2-2	CASSAGGAGELFF	TGTGCCAGCAGTGCGGGAGGGGCCGGGGAGCTGTTTTTT
TRBD1	.	TRBV29-1	TRBJ1-2	CSVADRGGYGYTF	TGCAGCGTCGCAGACAGGGGCGGCTATGGCTACACCTTC
TRBD2	few	TRBV28	TRBJ2-3	CASSSTIKADLAGGPYGTDTQYF	TGTGCCAGCAGCTCCACTATCAAAGCAGATCTAGCGGGAGGGCCGTATGGCACAGATACGCAGTATTTT